The 21 T cell receptor beta chains in this list originate from one sample, sequenced in a study of cytomegalovirus exposure and HLA in healthy donors. A multiplex PCR was run with 60 Vbeta primers and 13 Jbeta primers. Generated by immunoSEQ multiplex PCR, the TCRdb table keeps only in-frame clones and is missing some. The sample contains more than 95,000 clones, roughly 75% of which appear only once. The material sequenced was PBMCs. Receptors originate from a female donor in good health and CMV-seronegative.

This clone was seen once. CDR3 protein: CASNRLAGISTDTQYF. CDR3 coding DNA: TGTGCCAGCAATAGGTTAGCGGGAATTAGCACAGATACGCAGTATTTT. The chain combines TRBV2 with TRBJ2-3, with 8 positions matching TRBD2. V lost 7 bases, J lost 0 bases, and 9 bases stayed unmatched. Germline V lookup: CDR1 SNHLY, CDR2 FYNNEI. This CDR3 is 16 amino acids long.

This clone came up a few times. The rearrangement uses TRBV7-9 and TRBJ2-5, with TRBD2 identical over 9 bases. V lost 3 bases and J lost 4; bases outside the gene matches: 6. Germline V lookup: CDR1 SEHNR, CDR2 FQNEAQ (reference sequence). CDR3 length equals 15 residues. CDR3 sequence (DNA): TGTGCCAGCAGCTTGCGGTTAGCGGGAGTAGAGACCCAGTACTTC. Translation: CASSLRLAGVETQYF.

The chain has TRBV6-1 and TRBJ1-5; the D is unclear. V was cut by 2 bases and J by 5 bases, with 10 bases left in between. The CDR3 length is 14 residues. Germline assignment: CDR1 MNHNS and CDR2 SASEGT. The CDR3 DNA is TGTGCCAGCAGTGAACTCGGGGATCATCAGCCCCAGCATTTT. Translating it yields CASSELGDHQPQHF.

The chain couples TRBV10-3 to TRBJ2-2; the match to TRBD1 covers 7 bases. The V gene end was trimmed by 4 bases and the J gene end by 8 bases; junction bases not matched to a gene: 19. The V gene's germline CDR1 is ENHRY and CDR2 SYGVKD. The CDR3 covers 18 residues. The CDR3 protein is CAISATRQGRTSPGELFF. DNA of the CDR3: TGTGCCATCAGTGCAACCCGACAGGGTAGAACATCCCCAGGGGAGCTGTTTTTT.

This clone is a singleton in its sample. The rearrangement links TRBV2 to TRBJ1-5, with D possibly being TRBD1 (6 bases). Looked up from germline, CDR1 is SNHLY and CDR2 is FYNNEI. V dropped 4 bases and J dropped 5 bases, with 15 bases sitting between them. The CDR3 runs 15 residues. This chain's CDR3 is CASSAGRGSHQPQHF. DNA of the CDR3: TGTGCCAGCAGTGCGGGCAGGGGAAGTCATCAGCCCCAGCATTTT.

This chain uses TRBV30 with TRBJ2-3; 8 nucleotides match TRBD2. V was pared by 4 bases and J by 3 bases, with 9 bases of the junction left unmatched. This CDR3 is built from 15 residues. Germline CDR1 GTSNPN, CDR2 SVGIG (reference sequence). CDR3 DNA: TGTGCCTGGAACCGCGGTAGCGGGGTAACAGATACGCAGTATTTT. Translating it yields CAWNRGSGVTDTQYF.

This clone was observed a handful of times. The V call is TRBV11-2, the J call TRBJ2-7; 8 bases line up with TRBD1. The germline V gene encodes CDR1 SGHAT and CDR2 FQNNGV. The CDR3 length is 13 residues. With V trimmed by 1 base and J by 4 bases, 0 bases remained unmatched. CDR3 DNA sequence: TGTGCCAGCAGCTTAGGGACAGGGTACGAGCAGTACTTC. Amino acids: CASSLGTGYEQYF.

This clone has just one count. The chain uses TRBV19 and TRBJ1-5; perhaps TRBD1 as D (5 bases). V was cut by 6 bases and J by 8 bases, with 20 bases left in between. Germline V gives CDR1 LNHDA, CDR2 SQIVND (reference sequence). The CDR3 is 15 amino acids. CDR3 amino acids: CASRAGGGSTEPQHF. CDR3 coding DNA: TGTGCCAGTAGGGCCGGGGGAGGCTCGACCGAGCCCCAGCATTTT.

The chain joins TRBV18 to TRBJ1-2; a possible D gene is TRBD1 (6 bases). The germline V gene encodes CDR1 KGHSH and CDR2 LQKENI. CDR3 length equals 14 residues. The ends were cut back, 6 bases at V and 7 bases at J, with 18 bases in the middle. The CDR3 coding sequence is TGTGCCAGCTCGAACGACAGGTTTACGATTGGCTACACCTTC. This encodes CASSNDRFTIGYTF.

V is TRBV11-3 and J is TRBJ2-1; 9 bases fit TRBD2. V lost 4 bases to trimming and J lost 8 bases; unmatched junction nucleotides: 9. Germline CDR1 reads SGHNT; CDR2 reads YENEEA. The CDR3 has 15 residues. CDR3 sequence reads: CASSSRGGRGDEQFF. The CDR3 bases are TGTGCCAGCAGCTCCAGGGGCGGGAGGGGAGATGAGCAGTTCTTC.

The chain employs TRBV28 and TRBJ2-5, with 8 bases matching TRBD1. Trimming at V came to 6 bases and at J to 4 bases, leaving 4 bases not matched to a gene. The germline CDR1 and CDR2 sequences are MDHEN and SYDVKM. The CDR3 sequence is 13 residues long. CDR3 amino acids: CASRGTGVETQYF. In DNA form, the CDR3 reads TGTGCCAGCAGGGGGACAGGCGTAGAGACCCAGTACTTC.

The rearrangement links TRBV27 to TRBJ2-7, with 10 nucleotides matching TRBD2. V gave up 3 bases and J gave up 7 bases; unmatched junction bases: 12. This CDR3 has 16 amino acids. CDR1 MNHEY and CDR2 SMNVEV come from the germline V gene (reference sequence). CDR3 sequence: CASSLESSGSFREQYF. Written as DNA, the CDR3 is TGTGCCAGCAGTTTGGAGTCTAGCGGGAGTTTTAGGGAGCAGTACTTC.

In the case of this clone: Additional DNA sequences in this sample encode the identical CDR3. The chain links TRBV18 to TRBJ2-2, with D possibly TRBD1 on 6 matching bases. With 0 bases removed from V and 8 bases from J, the gap between germline ends came to 10 bases. Germline CDR1 is KGHSH and CDR2 is LQKENI. The CDR3 is 14 amino acids. The CDR3 sequence: CASSPPAGAGELFF. The CDR3, as DNA: TGTGCCAGCTCACCACCCGCAGGGGCAGGGGAGCTGTTTTTT. Filled out from reference TRBV18 and TRBJ2-2, the complete variable domain reads NAGVMQNPRHLVRRRGQEARLRCSPMKGHSHVYWYRQLPEEGLKFMVYLQKENIIDESGMPKERFSAEFPKEGPSILRIQQVVRGDSAAYFCASSPPAGAGELFFGEGSRLTVL.

The V and J genes are TRBV27 and TRBJ1-1; TRBD1 might be the D (6 bases). V shed 2 bases and J shed 5 bases, with 15 bases lying between them. The CDR3 extends over 15 amino acids. The germline gives CDR1 MNHEY, CDR2 SMNVEV (reference sequence). The CDR3 bases are TGTGCCAGCAGTTTAGGAGGGGGGGCGGGGACTGAAGCTTTCTTT. It is translated as CASSLGGGAGTEAFF.

The rearrangement uses TRBV5-1 and TRBJ2-7; the match to TRBD1 covers 8 bases. The germline V gene has CDR1 SGHRS and CDR2 YFSETQ. V shed 4 bases, J shed 0 bases, and the junction held 6 bases outside the gene matches. CDR3 length: 15 residues. CDR3 DNA: TGCGCCAGCAGCGCGACCGGGACAGGCTCCTACGAGCAGTACTTC. Translation gives CASSATGTGSYEQYF. Full variable domain (rest looked up from reference TRBV5-1 and TRBJ2-7): KAGVTQTPRYLIKTRGQQVTLSCSPISGHRSVSWYQQTPGQGLQFLFEYFSETQRNKGNFPGRFSGRQFSNSRSEMNVSTLELGDSALYLCASSATGTGSYEQYFGPGTRLTVT.

This clone was detected once. The CDR3 region is CASSLTSGSYNEQFF. The CDR3 coding sequence is TGTGCCAGCAGTCTGACTAGCGGGAGCTACAATGAGCAGTTCTTC. The genes are TRBV6-5 and TRBJ2-1, with 12 nucleotides matching TRBD2. Germline V gene lookup returns CDR1 MNHEY and CDR2 SVGAGI. This CDR3 spans 15 amino acids. The ends lost 5 bases at V and 3 bases at J; junction bases unmatched: 2.

The chain joins TRBV10-1 to TRBJ2-1, with 13 bases aligning to TRBD2. The germline V gene encodes CDR1 WNHNN and CDR2 SYGVQD (reference sequence). This CDR3 has 14 residues. V gave up 6 bases and J gave up 8 bases; unmatched junction bases: 4. CDR3: CASSPTSGGYEQFF. The CDR3, as DNA: TGCGCCAGCAGCCCGACTAGCGGGGGGTATGAGCAGTTCTTC.

Points on this clone: Without the conserved terminal phenylalanine or tryptophan, this CDR3 likely stems from a read error. The V and J genes are TRBV6-1 and TRBJ1-2; the D is unclear. The ends were cut back, 1 base at V and 7 bases at J, with 13 bases in the middle. Germline V lookup: CDR1 MNHNS, CDR2 SASEGT. The CDR3 covers 14 residues. CDR3 amino acids: CASSEGPGSFGYTL. Written as DNA, the CDR3 is TGTGCCAGCAGTGAAGGGCCGGGATCCTTTGGCTACACCCTC.

The chain couples TRBV5-6 to TRBJ1-1; D ambiguous. V was clipped by 2 bases and J by 7 bases, with 9 bases between them. The CDR3 is 12 residues long. Germline V CDR1 and CDR2: SGHDT, YYEEEE. CDR3 coding DNA: TGTGCCAGCAGCTTTCGTCGCGTTGAAGCTTTCTTT. The encoded protein is CASSFRRVEAFF.

About this clone: One end of the junction does not line up with germline, which may come from a read error. The V and J genes are TRBV29-1 and TRBJ2-6; TRBD1 agrees at 10 bases. The CDR3 is 16 amino acids. Germline-derived CDR1 and CDR2 are SQVTM and ANQGSEA. CDR3 region: CSVRDRGDSGANGLTF. CDR3 nucleotides: TGCAGCGTCCGGGACAGGGGAGACTCTGGGGCCAACGGCCTGACTTTC.

This chain uses TRBV19 with TRBJ2-6; D is possibly TRBD2 (6 bases). From germline, CDR1 is LNHDA and CDR2 SQIVND (reference sequence). This CDR3 has 17 residues. V was trimmed by 5 bases and J by 0 bases, leaving 14 bases between them. CDR3 DNA: TGTGCCAGTAGTTGGACTACAGGAGTCTCTGGGGCCAACGTCCTGACTTTC. Amino acid sequence: CASSWTTGVSGANVLTF.